This T cell receptor (beta chain) was sequenced for a study of blood T cell repertoires in COVID-19. Study-level information: Sites in the United States, Italy and Spain provided acute and convalescent COVID-19 samples.

The CDR3 length is 13 residues. Germline CDR1 and CDR2: MDHEN and SYDVKM. V lost 11 bases and J lost 2, with 15 bases in between. Only in-frame clones appear in the TCRdb table, and some are missing; sequencing was by immunoSEQ multiplex PCR. The table records hundreds of thousands of clones, roughly 85% of them present only once. Sequenced material: peripheral blood. This clonotype was sampled from a man in his fifties or sixties with active or convalescent COVID-19. The chain is built from TRBV28 and TRBJ1-1; possible D gene TRBD1, 5 bases. Written as DNA, the CDR3 is TGTGCCGCGCGCCGACAGTCTAACACTGAAGCTTTCTTT. It is translated as CAARRQSNTEAFF.